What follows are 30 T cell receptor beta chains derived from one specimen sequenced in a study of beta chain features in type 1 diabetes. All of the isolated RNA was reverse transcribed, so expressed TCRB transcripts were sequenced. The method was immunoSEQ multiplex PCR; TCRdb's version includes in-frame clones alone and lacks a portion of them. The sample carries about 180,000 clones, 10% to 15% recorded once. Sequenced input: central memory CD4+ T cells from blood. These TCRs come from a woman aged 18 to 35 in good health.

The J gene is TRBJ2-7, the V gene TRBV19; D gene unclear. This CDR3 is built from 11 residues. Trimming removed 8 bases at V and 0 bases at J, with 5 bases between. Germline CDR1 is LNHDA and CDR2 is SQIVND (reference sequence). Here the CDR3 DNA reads TGTGCCAGTGCGAGCTCCTACGAGCAGTACTTC. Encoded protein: CASASSYEQYF.

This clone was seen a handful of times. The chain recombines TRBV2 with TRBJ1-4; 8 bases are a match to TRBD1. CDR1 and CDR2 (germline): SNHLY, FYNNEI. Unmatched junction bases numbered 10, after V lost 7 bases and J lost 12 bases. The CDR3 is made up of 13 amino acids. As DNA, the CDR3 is TGTGCCAGCAAGAAAGAGGACAGGGAGCAACTGTTTTTT. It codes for CASKKEDREQLFF. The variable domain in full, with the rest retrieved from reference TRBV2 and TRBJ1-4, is EPEVTQTPSHQVTQMGQEVILRCVPISNHLYFYWYRQILGQKVEFLVSFYNNEISEKSEIFDDQFSVERPDGSNFTLKIRSTKLEDSAMYFCASKKEDREQLFFGSGTQLSVL.

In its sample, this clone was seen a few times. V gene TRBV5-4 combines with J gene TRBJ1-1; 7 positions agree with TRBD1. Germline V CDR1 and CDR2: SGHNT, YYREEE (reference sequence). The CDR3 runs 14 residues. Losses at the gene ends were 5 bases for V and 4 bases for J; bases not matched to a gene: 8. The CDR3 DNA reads TGTGCCAGCAGGATGACAGGGAGGAGCACTGAAGCTTTCTTT. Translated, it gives CASRMTGRSTEAFF.

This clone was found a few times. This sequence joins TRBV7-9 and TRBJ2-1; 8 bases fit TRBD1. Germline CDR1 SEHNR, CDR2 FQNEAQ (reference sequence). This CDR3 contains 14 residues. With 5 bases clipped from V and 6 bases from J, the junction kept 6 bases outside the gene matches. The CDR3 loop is CASSRFDRGNEQFF. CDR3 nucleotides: TGTGCCAGCAGCAGGTTCGACAGGGGCAATGAGCAGTTCTTC.

CDR3 sequence (DNA): TGTGCCCTGGCGACTAGCGGGTATCAAGAGACCCAGTACTTC. Its protein is CALATSGYQETQYF. The rearrangement uses TRBV30 and TRBJ2-5; TRBD2 aligns across 10 bases. There are 14 residues in the CDR3. Losses at the gene ends were 8 bases for V and 2 bases for J; bases not matched to a gene: 8. The germline V gene encodes CDR1 GTSNPN and CDR2 SVGIG (reference sequence).

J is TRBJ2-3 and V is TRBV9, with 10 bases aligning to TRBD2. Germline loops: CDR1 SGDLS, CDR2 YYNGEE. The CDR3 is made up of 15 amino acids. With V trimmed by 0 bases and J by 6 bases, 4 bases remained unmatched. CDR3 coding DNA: TGTGCCAGCAGCGTAGTAGCGGGAGGTGTGGATACGCAGTATTTT. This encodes CASSVVAGGVDTQYF. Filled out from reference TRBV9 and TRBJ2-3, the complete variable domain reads DSGVTQTPKHLITATGQRVTLRCSPRSGDLSVYWYQQSLDQGLQFLIQYYNGEERAKGNILERFSAQQFPDLHSELNLSSLELGDSALYFCASSVVAGGVDTQYFGPGTRLTVL.

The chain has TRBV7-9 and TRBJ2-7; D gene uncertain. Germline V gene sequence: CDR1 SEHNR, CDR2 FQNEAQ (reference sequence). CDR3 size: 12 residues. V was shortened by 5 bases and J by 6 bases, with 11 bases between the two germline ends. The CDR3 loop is CASSLQRAEQYF. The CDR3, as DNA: TGTGCCAGCAGCCTCCAGCGAGCCGAGCAGTACTTC.

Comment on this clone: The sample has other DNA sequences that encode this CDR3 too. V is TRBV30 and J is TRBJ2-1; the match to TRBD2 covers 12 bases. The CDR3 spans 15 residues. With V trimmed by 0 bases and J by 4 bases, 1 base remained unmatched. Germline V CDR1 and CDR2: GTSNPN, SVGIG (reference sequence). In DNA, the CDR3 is TGTGCCTGGAGTGTAGGACTAGCGGGATACAATGAGCAGTTCTTC. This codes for CAWSVGLAGYNEQFF.

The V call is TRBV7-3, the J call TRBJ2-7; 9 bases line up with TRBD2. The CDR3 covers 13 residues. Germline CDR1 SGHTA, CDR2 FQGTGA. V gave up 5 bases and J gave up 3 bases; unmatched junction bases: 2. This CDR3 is CASSNSGGYEQYF. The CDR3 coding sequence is TGTGCCAGCAGCAATAGCGGGGGCTACGAGCAGTACTTC. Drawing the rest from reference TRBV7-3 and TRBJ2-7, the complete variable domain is GAGVSQTPSNKVTEKGKYVELRCDPISGHTALYWYRQSLGQGPEFLIYFQGTGAADDSGLPNDRFFAVRPEGSVSTLKIQRTERGDSAVYLCASSNSGGYEQYFGPGTRLTVT.

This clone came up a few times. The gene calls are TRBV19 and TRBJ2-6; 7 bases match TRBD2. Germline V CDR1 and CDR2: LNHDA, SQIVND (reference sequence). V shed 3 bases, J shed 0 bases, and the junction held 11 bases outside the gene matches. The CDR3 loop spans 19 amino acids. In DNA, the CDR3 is TGTGCCAGTAGTATTCGTGCTAGGACTAGACTCTCTGGGGCCAACGTCCTGACTTTC. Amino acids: CASSIRARTRLSGANVLTF.

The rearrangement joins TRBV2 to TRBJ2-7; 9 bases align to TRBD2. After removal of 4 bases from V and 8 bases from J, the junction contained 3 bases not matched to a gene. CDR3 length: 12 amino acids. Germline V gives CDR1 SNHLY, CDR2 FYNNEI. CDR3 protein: CASSGTSEKQYF. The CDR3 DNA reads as TGTGCCAGCAGTGGGACTAGCGAAAAGCAGTACTTC.

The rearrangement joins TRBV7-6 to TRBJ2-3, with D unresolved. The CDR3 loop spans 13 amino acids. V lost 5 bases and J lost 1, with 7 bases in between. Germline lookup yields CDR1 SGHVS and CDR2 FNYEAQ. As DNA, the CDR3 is TGTGCCAGCAGCGGCGCGGGCACAGATACGCAGTATTTT. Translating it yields CASSGAGTDTQYF.

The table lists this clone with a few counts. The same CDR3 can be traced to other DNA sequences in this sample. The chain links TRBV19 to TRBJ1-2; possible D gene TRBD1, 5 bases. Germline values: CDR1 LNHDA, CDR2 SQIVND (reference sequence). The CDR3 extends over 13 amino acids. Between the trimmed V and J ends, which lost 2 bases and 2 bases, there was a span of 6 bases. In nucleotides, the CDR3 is TGTGCCAGTAGTATAACAGGAAACTATGGCTACACCTTC. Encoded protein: CASSITGNYGYTF.

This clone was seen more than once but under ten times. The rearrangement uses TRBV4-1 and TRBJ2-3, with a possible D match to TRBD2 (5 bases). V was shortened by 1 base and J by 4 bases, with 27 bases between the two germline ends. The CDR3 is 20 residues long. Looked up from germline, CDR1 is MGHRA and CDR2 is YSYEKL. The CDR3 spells CASSQVNLGLVHGGSDTQYF. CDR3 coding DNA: TGCGCCAGCAGCCAAGTAAATCTGGGCCTAGTCCATGGCGGGTCAGATACGCAGTATTTT.

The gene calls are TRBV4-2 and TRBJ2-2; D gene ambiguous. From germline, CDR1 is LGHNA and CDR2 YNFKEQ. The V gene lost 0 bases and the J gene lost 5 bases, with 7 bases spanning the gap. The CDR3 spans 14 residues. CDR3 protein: CASSQDSVTGELFF. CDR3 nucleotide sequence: TGTGCCAGCAGCCAAGATTCTGTTACCGGGGAGCTGTTTTTT.

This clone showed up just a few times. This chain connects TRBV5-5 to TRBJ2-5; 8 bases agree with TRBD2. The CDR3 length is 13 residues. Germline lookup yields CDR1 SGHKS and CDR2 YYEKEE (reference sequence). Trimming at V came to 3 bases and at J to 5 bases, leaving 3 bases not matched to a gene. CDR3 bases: TGTGCCAGCAGCTCCCGCGGGGGGGAGACCCAGTACTTC. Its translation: CASSSRGGETQYF.

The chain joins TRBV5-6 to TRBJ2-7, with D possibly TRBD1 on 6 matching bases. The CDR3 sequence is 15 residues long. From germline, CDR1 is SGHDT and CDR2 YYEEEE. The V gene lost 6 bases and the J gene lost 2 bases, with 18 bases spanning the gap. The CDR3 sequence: CASTRPGTTTYEQYF. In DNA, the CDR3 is TGTGCCAGCACCCGCCCCGGGACAACCACCTACGAGCAGTACTTC.

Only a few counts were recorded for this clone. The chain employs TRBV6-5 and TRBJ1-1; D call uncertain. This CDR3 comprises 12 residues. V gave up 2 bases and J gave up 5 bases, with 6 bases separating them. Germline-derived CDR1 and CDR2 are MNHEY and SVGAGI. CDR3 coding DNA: TGTGCCAGCAGTTACCCCCGGACTGAAGCTTTCTTT. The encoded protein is CASSYPRTEAFF.

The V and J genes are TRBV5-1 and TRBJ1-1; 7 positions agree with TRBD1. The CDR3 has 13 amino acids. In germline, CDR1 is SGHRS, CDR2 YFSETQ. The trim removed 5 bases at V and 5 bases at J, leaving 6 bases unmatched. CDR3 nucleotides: TGCGCCAGCAGACCGACAGGGCGGACTGAAGCTTTCTTT. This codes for CASRPTGRTEAFF.

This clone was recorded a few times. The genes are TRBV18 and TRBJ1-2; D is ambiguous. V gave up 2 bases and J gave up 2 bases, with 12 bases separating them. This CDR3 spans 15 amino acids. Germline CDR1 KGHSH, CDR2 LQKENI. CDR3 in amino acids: CASSPEATGNYGYTF. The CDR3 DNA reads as TGTGCCAGCTCACCAGAGGCTACGGGGAACTATGGCTACACCTTC.

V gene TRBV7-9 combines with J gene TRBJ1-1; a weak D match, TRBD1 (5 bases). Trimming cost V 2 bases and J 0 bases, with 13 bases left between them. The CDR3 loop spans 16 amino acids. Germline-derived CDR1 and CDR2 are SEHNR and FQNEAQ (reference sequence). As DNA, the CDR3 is TGTGCCAGCAGCTTACGACAGATTGATTTGAACACTGAAGCTTTCTTT. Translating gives CASSLRQIDLNTEAFF.

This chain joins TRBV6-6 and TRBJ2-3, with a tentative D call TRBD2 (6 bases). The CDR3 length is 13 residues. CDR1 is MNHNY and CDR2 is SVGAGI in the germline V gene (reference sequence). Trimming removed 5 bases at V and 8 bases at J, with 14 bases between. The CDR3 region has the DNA TGTGCCAGCAGTGGACCTCCCGGGGGTACGCAGTATTTT. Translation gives CASSGPPGGTQYF.

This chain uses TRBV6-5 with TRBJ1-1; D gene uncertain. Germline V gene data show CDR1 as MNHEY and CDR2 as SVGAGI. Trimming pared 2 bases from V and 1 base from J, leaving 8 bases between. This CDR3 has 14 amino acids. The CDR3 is CASSYQVGNTEAFF. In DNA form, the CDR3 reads TGTGCCAGCAGTTACCAGGTGGGGAACACTGAAGCTTTCTTT.

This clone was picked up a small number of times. This chain's CDR3 is CASSYRVTKNIQYF. In nucleotides, the CDR3 is TGTGCCAGCAGTTACAGGGTGACCAAAAACATTCAGTACTTC. V usage is TRBV28 and J usage is TRBJ2-4; D may be TRBD1 (6 bases). The V gene lost 4 bases and the J gene lost 2 bases, with 9 bases spanning the gap. The CDR3 loop spans 14 amino acids. Germline CDR1 MDHEN, CDR2 SYDVKM.

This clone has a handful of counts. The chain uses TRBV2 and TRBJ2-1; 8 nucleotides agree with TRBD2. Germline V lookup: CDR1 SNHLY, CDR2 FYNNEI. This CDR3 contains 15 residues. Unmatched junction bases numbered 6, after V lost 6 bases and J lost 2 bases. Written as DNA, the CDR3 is TGTGCCAGCAGCCTCACTAGCGGTCCCTACAATGAGCAGTTCTTC. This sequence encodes CASSLTSGPYNEQFF.

The CDR3 nucleotides are TGTGCCAGCAGCCGAGAGGGACTAGGGACCTACGAGCAGTACTTC. Translation gives CASSREGLGTYEQYF. This rearrangement joins TRBV28 to TRBJ2-7, with TRBD2 identical over 8 bases. Per germline, CDR1 MDHEN and CDR2 SYDVKM. Trimming cost V 6 bases and J 2 bases; bases outside gene matches: 9. This CDR3 comprises 15 residues.

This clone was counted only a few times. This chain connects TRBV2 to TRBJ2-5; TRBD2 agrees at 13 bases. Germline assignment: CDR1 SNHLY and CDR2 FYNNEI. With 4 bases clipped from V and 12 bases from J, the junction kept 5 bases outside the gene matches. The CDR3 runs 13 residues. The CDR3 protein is CASSGTSGSPKYF. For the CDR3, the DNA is TGTGCCAGCAGTGGGACTAGCGGGAGCCCTAAGTACTTC.

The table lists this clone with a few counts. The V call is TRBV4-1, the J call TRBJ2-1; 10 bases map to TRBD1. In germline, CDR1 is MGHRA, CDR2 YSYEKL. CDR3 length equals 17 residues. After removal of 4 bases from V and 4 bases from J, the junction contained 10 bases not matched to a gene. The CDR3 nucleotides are TGCGCCAGCAGCCCGAATCAGGGACAGGGGCCATACAATGAGCAGTTCTTC. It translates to CASSPNQGQGPYNEQFF.

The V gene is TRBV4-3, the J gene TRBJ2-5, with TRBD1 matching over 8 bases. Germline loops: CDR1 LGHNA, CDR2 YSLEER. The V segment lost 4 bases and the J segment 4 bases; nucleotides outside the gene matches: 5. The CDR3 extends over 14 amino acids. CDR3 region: CASSLGTGTETQYF. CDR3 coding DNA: TGCGCCAGCAGCCTCGGGACAGGCACAGAGACCCAGTACTTC.

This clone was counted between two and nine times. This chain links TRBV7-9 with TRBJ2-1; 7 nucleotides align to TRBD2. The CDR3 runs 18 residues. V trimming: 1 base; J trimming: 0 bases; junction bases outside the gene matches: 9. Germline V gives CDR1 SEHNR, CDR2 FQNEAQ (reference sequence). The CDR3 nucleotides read TGTGCCAGCAGCTTAGTAGGGGCGGGAGTAAGCTCCTACAATGAGCAGTTCTTC. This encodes CASSLVGAGVSSYNEQFF.